The clone carrying this TCR beta chain was detected only a few times. What it binds is unknown. This entry is derived from a study of response to subunit inactivated influenza vaccine. One entry per CDR3 protein, called by TCRdb with MiXCR from the RT-PCR reads. This table has hundreds of thousands of distinct CDR3 sequences, approximately 7.7% appearing once. This CDR3 is 18 amino acids long. Per the germline V gene, CDR1 is SGDLS and CDR2 is YYNGEE. V dropped 3 bases and J dropped 4; count of bases not matched to a gene: 15. Whole-study findings and limits: Authors suggested each seasonal influenza vaccination recruits few new T cells.

Specimen: PBMCs from blood, collected about 23 months after vaccination. This TCR derives from a man between 50 and 70 years old who received an inactivated influenza vaccine. This chain connects TRBV9 to TRBJ1-1; TRBD1 matches at 10 bases. CDR3 sequence reads: CASSAFQGGGQGSTEAFF. The CDR3 nucleotides are TGTGCCAGCAGCGCGTTCCAGGGGGGGGGACAGGGGAGCACTGAAGCTTTCTTT.